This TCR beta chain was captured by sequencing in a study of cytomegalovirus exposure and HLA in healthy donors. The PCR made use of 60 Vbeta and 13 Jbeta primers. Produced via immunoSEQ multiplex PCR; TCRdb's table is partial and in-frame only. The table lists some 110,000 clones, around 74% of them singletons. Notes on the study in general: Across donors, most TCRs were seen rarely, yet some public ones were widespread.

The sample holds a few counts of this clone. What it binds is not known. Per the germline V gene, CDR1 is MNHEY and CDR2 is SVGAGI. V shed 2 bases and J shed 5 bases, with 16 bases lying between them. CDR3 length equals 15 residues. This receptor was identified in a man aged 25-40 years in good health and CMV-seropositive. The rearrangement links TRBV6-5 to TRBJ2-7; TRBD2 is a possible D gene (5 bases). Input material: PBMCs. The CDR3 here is CASSYGFEGSHEQYF. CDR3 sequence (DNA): TGTGCCAGCAGTTACGGATTTGAGGGCAGCCACGAGCAGTACTTC.